This TCR beta chain was sequenced during a study of shared clonotypes between healthy human individuals (dated by TCRdb to between 2020 and 2021). Study-level background: Two women and a few men aged 18 to 49 years were included in the cohort. For each donor, three plates each were used for CD4 naive and CD4 memory, two plates were used for CD8 naive, and one plate was used for CD8 memory. To estimate repertoire size and how much clonotypes are shared between individuals, the study performed deep sequencing of blood TCR repertoires from roughly five healthy adults. To increase sequencing depth and limit assay-specific biases, TCR repertoire library preparation and sequencing were carried out by different laboratories using diverse techniques. Per donor, leukapheresis produced somewhere between about 0.9 and 9.5 billion PBMCs.

Points on this clone: Its antigen remains unidentified. Qualities for individual bases were not recorded, and no much larger clone is one base off.

After removal of 1 base from V and 8 bases from J, the junction retains 6 bases not matched to a gene. Counted from cysteine to phenylalanine, this CDR3 has 15 amino acids. Solely the CDR3 DNA is kept, with 45 bases framed from the first base. Looking up the germline V gene (reference sequence) yields CDR1 SGHNT and CDR2 YYREEE. Using the deep immunoSEQ assay, TCR CDR3 regions were amplified from genomic DNA by multiplex PCR. For each cell subset, the extracted genomic DNA was distributed evenly across all wells of several immunoSEQ 96-well plates, and each plate served as one replicate. For sorted subsets, around 200 ng genomic DNA, equal to approximately 30,000 T cell genomes, was loaded into each replicate PCR. Purified libraries were quantified with a Qubit 3.0 fluorometer, sized on a Bioanalyzer 2100, and re-quantified with the KAPA Library Quantification kit. Every immunoSEQ 96-well plate was sequenced on a separate single-read 150-cycle Illumina NextSeq 550 flow cell. From the authors' description of their analysis: The immunoSEQ output contained only junctional sequences without quality scores, so filtering could not match that applied to full-length reads. Sequences were annotated with PyIR, a Python wrapper for IgBLAST v1.9, and V/J genes and CDR3 were assigned using IMGT germline references. Reads were filtered out if the reads had weak V/J assignments (E-value above 1e-6), no CDR3, stop codons, out-of-frame junctions, or ambiguous translated residues. V3J clonotypes were defined by identical inferred V gene, J gene, and CDR3 amino acid sequence. The percentage overlap between two repertoires was calculated by dividing the number of shared unique clonotypes by the size of the smaller repertoire. Repertoire richness was assessed with RTK rarefaction, the Chao1 estimator, and Recon v2.1 estimates of unobserved clonotypes. OLGA was used to compute generation probabilities for all TCRbeta clonotypes that the gDNA method yielded from several donors. This is the immuneACCESS table as TCRdb keeps it, with only in-frame sequences that have V and J called. A part of the clones is gone; compared with another copy, unresolved V genes explain less than half, and the rest is unexplained. D and trimming come from the DNA, and the V and J calls and clone size come from that table. This sample is represented by more than 2 million clones; about 95% of them were singletons. Approximately 1.2% of the sample comes from the top ten.

General study outcomes and caveats: Naive subsets generally had larger estimated clonotype richness than memory subsets did. When a few donors were compared, the shared fraction of clonotypes was about 5% for naive CD4, more than 3% for naive CD8, 2% to 2.5% for memory CD4, and under 0.5% for memory CD8. Sampling was restricted to blood, and TCR repertoires in tissue are likely to differ from TCR repertoires in blood. Compared with non-shared clonotypes, the clonotypes found in all four sorted-subset donors had higher generation probabilities. Even with the large sequencing depth, rarefaction of the sorted-subset datasets indicated that sequencing was incomplete. The small number of donors limited the genetic and exposure-history diversity represented. Pairwise subsampling led to the expectation that sequencing depth would affect the degree of clonotype sharing among donors.

CD8 naive samples consisted of CD45RO-negative cells that were positively selected for CCR7, yielding a CD45RA+CCR7+ population without TemRA cells. The donors were healthy, HIV-negative adults with no recently reported acute infections or vaccinations. Every donor was a Caucasian adult living in Nashville, Tennessee, USA. After blood collection by leukapheresis, PBMCs were isolated using Ficoll-Histopaque density gradient centrifugation and then cryopreserved in the vapor phase of liquid nitrogen. Purity and quantity of every magnetically sorted T cell population were checked by analytical flow cytometry. Each sorted fraction had its genomic DNA isolated and then quantified by UV absorbance on a Nanodrop 2000c.

The sequenced material came from naive CD8+ T cells sorted from blood. What this sample's cell subset or site label stands for: CD45RA+CCR7+. This chain joins TRBV5-4 to TRBJ2-1, and 10 bases in between align with TRBD2. This receptor was identified in a young man in good health. The DNA sequence follows: TGTGCCAGCAGCTTGATTAGCGGGAGGCGCGATGAGCAGTTCTTC. It encodes CASSLISGRRDEQFF.